This record looks at one TCR beta chain sequence and its context. Its specificity is unknown. The record originates from a study of graft-versus-host responses after intestinal transplantation. Study at large: Recipients were given multivisceral, liver-intestinal, or isolated intestinal transplants. Tacrolimus and steroids were given for around three years to all recipients after anti-thymocyte globulin induction. General study points: Peak circulating GvH clone levels were associated with early post-transplant HvG declines. GvH clonotypes were identified within recipient marrow, with a subset emerging first in ileum or blood.

Only in-frame clones appear in the TCRdb table, and some are missing; sequencing was by immunoSEQ multiplex PCR. The table has some 40,000 clones, 93% seen once. Trimming took 4 bases from V and 1 from J, leaving 10 bases between them. Germline V gives CDR1 SGHVS, CDR2 FNYEAQ. The CDR3 totals 14 residues. The V gene is TRBV7-6, the J gene TRBJ1-1; D uncertain. The TCR sequence derives from a human donor who was the organ donor for an intestinal transplant. This specimen was unstimulated CD8+ T cells sorted from spleen or lymph node cells, taken before transplant. The CDR3 region has the DNA TGTGCCAGCAGCTCCGAACAGTGGAACACTGAAGCTTTCTTT. Protein: CASSSEQWNTEAFF.